This TCR beta chain is drawn from a study of blood T cells in healthy people across ages. Study conclusions and caveats: A strong correlation was found between TCR beta diversity and the percentage of naive T cells.

Isolated PBMCs totaled at least 6.5 million in each sample. Comment on this clonotype: Its antigen is not identified.

PCR was performed a second time for about 7 to 12 cycles using a sample-barcoded 5' primer and a J-beta primer mix. Template switching added a 12-random-nucleotide identifier to every cDNA molecule. One entry per CDR3 protein, called by TCRdb with MiXCR from the 5' RACE reads. The data show some 1 million distinct CDR3 sequences, 40% to 50% seen once. The source is an older woman in good health. Input material: blood.

The CDR3 nucleotides read TGTGCCACCAGTGCGATCGGTAGCGCGAGCACAGATACGCAGTATTTT. Translated, it gives CATSAIGSASTDTQYF. V gene TRBV24-1 combines with J gene TRBJ2-3; TRBD2 is a possible D gene (5 bases). The germline V and J ends were trimmed by 5 bases and 0 bases, with 14 bases remaining between them. The CDR3 sequence is 16 residues long. CDR1 KGHDR and CDR2 SFDVKD come from the germline V gene.